Included here is one T cell receptor (beta chain) sequence, with context. As yet, its antigen is unknown. This sample is part of a study of T cell responses to AZD1222 COVID-19 vaccine. Study-level results: Repertoire sampling happened only post peak T cell response. Regions 160-218 and 743-854 dominated among vaccine-associated CD4 TCRs spanning spike. Donors skewed white British and female; clonal diversity was possibly underestimated. Two doses of AZD1222 preceded a rise in Spike-specific TCR breadth and depth.

The CDR3 consists of 16 residues. Germline CDR1 is SGHTA and CDR2 is FQGNSA. Trimming at V came to 2 bases and at J to 6 bases, leaving 4 bases not matched to a gene. Clones were read by immunoSEQ multiplex PCR, and TCRdb kept only the in-frame ones, dropping some. Of about 180,000 clones listed, 88% are singletons. The rearrangement links TRBV7-2 to TRBJ2-1; 13 bases match TRBD2. The source is an adult who received the AZD1222 COVID-19 vaccine. Sequencing used peripheral blood, obtained 28 days after the second AZD1222 dose. For the CDR3, the DNA is TGTGCCAGCAGCTTAACCGGGACTAGCGGGACCAATGAGCAGTTCTTC. Translation: CASSLTGTSGTNEQFF.